This T cell receptor (beta chain) was recovered during a study of blood T cell repertoires in COVID-19. Study at large: Material from acute and convalescent COVID-19 was sourced from the United States, Italy and Spain.

Original handling: Estimated nucleated cell counts came from reference gene primer amplification. Sequenced by immunoSEQ multiplex PCR; TCRdb stores in-frame clones only, minus some. V, J and clone size derive from that table, while D and trimming were established from the DNA sequence. The data contain about 140,000 clones, 84% of them singletons. The Seattle patients joined while their infection was active and were tracked longitudinally afterward. Germline CDR1 MNHEY, CDR2 SMNVEV (reference sequence). This CDR3 spans 17 amino acids. V lost 0 bases to trimming and J lost 3 bases, with 14 bases between them.

The chain joins TRBV27 to TRBJ1-4, with a possible D match to TRBD1 (5 bases). This clonotype was obtained from a man aged 25 to 40 with COVID-19, enrolled during active disease. The sample comprised peripheral blood. The CDR3 coding sequence is TGTGCCAGCAGTTTATCGGGGGGGGAAAGGGCTAATGAAAAACTGTTTTTT. Translating it yields CASSLSGGERANEKLFF.